This T cell receptor (beta chain) is from a study of cytomegalovirus exposure and HLA in healthy donors. Study in general: The 100 million to 120 million unique TCR beta sequences, from about 179 million T cells, were found by an earlier analysis. The study's early data release held tens of millions of unique TCRs from HLA-typed donors.

Points from the study as a whole: CMV serostatus alone was available as immune exposure information.

The PCR made use of 60 Vbeta and 13 Jbeta primers. Produced via immunoSEQ multiplex PCR; TCRdb's table is partial and in-frame only. The repertoire holds some 190,000 clones, with 80% as singletons. A word on this clone: Antigen unknown.

Germline loops: CDR1 SSHAT, CDR2 FNYEAQ (reference sequence). V gave up 1 base and J gave up 8 bases, with 8 bases separating them. This CDR3 region has 13 residues. What was sequenced was PBMCs. This TCR came from a girl aged 10-17 years in good health and CMV-seropositive. The rearrangement uses TRBV7-7 and TRBJ2-2, with D unresolved. This CDR3 reads CASSLDPAGELFF. The CDR3, as DNA: TGTGCCAGCAGCTTAGATCCCGCGGGGGAGCTGTTTTTT.